Below, 24 T cell receptor beta chains from the same sample are listed, as sequenced in a study of cytomegalovirus exposure and HLA in healthy donors. With 60 Vbeta and 13 Jbeta primers, the PCR was carried out. Method: immunoSEQ multiplex PCR; TCRdb's copy keeps in-frame clones and lacks some. The top ten hold approximately 0.8% of the sample, which has under 110,000 clones, about 70% seen once. The specimen was PBMCs. The receptors were gathered from a boy younger than 18 in good health and CMV-seronegative.

This clone was observed a handful of times. The chain recombines TRBV30 with TRBJ2-2; a possible D gene is TRBD2 (5 bases). Germline lookup yields CDR1 GTSNPN and CDR2 SVGIG (reference sequence). Deletions cut 0 bases from V and 3 bases from J, with 17 bases between. The CDR3 runs 17 residues. The CDR3 nucleotides are TGTGCCTGGAGTGTAAGGCGGGTAGAGTCTCACACCGGGGAGCTGTTTTTT. Its protein is CAWSVRRVESHTGELFF.

The V call is TRBV4-2, the J call TRBJ2-5; a weak D match, TRBD2 (7 bases). The CDR3 contains 17 residues. From germline, CDR1 is LGHNA and CDR2 YNFKEQ. Trimming removed 2 bases at V and 4 bases at J, with 20 bases between. CDR3 loop: CASSQSEQGLSGETQYF. Written as DNA, the CDR3 is TGTGCCAGCAGCCAATCGGAACAGGGACTATCGGGAGAGACCCAGTACTTC.

This chain joins TRBV28 and TRBJ1-4; 8 bases match TRBD1. With 4 bases clipped from V and 7 bases from J, the junction kept 8 bases outside the gene matches. This CDR3 region has 15 residues. The germline V gene has CDR1 MDHEN and CDR2 SYDVKM. CDR3 DNA sequence: TGTGCCAGCAGTTCCGCTACAGGGGGGGGTGAAAAACTGTTTTTT. Protein: CASSSATGGGEKLFF.

The CDR3 is CASRWGVVPAANQETQYF. CDR3 sequence (DNA): TGTGCCAGCAGATGGGGAGTGGTCCCAGCCGCGAACCAAGAGACCCAGTACTTC. The chain employs TRBV2 and TRBJ2-5, with D maybe TRBD2 (5 bases). The V and J ends lost 6 bases and 0 bases respectively, with 23 bases between them. Germline loops: CDR1 SNHLY, CDR2 FYNNEI. The CDR3 is made up of 18 amino acids. Full variable domain (missing parts from reference TRBV2 and TRBJ2-5): EPEVTQTPSHQVTQMGQEVILRCVPISNHLYFYWYRQILGQKVEFLVSFYNNEISEKSEIFDDQFSVERPDGSNFTLKIRSTKLEDSAMYFCASRWGVVPAANQETQYFGPGTRLLVL.

The CDR3 protein is CASSTPRGRSPAQETQYF. CDR3 coding DNA: TGTGCCAGCAGTACCCCCCGGGGTCGCAGCCCGGCCCAAGAGACCCAGTACTTC. The chain couples TRBV27 to TRBJ2-5, with TRBD2 as a possible D gene (5 bases). The germline V gene has CDR1 MNHEY and CDR2 SMNVEV (reference sequence). Trimming pared 5 bases from V and 1 base from J, leaving 23 bases between. There are 18 residues in the CDR3.

This chain links TRBV6-5 with TRBJ2-4, with D possibly being TRBD2 (6 bases). The germline V gene has CDR1 MNHEY and CDR2 SVGAGI. CDR3 length equals 15 residues. The ends were cut back, 6 bases at V and 2 bases at J, with 14 bases in the middle. In nucleotides, the CDR3 is TGTGCCAGCAGAAACGGGGCGGGGTCCAAAAACATTCAGTACTTC. Amino acid sequence: CASRNGAGSKNIQYF.

This chain joins TRBV29-1 and TRBJ1-1, with TRBD1 as a possible D gene (6 bases). Deletions cut 7 bases from V and 5 bases from J, with 17 bases between. The CDR3 is 13 amino acids. CDR1 SQVTM and CDR2 ANQGSEA come from the germline V gene. In DNA, the CDR3 is TGCAGCGCTGGGACACTTCGAGGGACTGAAGCTTTCTTT. Its protein product is CSAGTLRGTEAFF.

The genes are TRBV2 and TRBJ2-7; the D gene is possibly TRBD1 (6 bases). CDR1 is SNHLY, CDR2 FYNNEI, per germline. The CDR3 has 11 residues. V lost 6 bases and J lost 10, with 13 bases in between. CDR3 in amino acids: CASRIQGNQYF. The CDR3 DNA reads as TGTGCCAGCAGGATACAGGGCAACCAGTACTTC.

V is TRBV7-9 and J is TRBJ2-5, with D perhaps matching TRBD2 (6 bases). Trimming removed 0 bases at V and 11 bases at J, with 13 bases between. CDR3 length equals 13 residues. Germline V gives CDR1 SEHNR, CDR2 FQNEAQ (reference sequence). The CDR3 nucleotides read TGTGCCAGCAGCTTAGCGGGGGGAGAAGAGCAGTACTTC. Its translation is CASSLAGGEEQYF.

This clone was seen only once. V is TRBV27 and J is TRBJ1-6; D is unclear. CDR1 and CDR2 (germline): MNHEY, SMNVEV (reference sequence). V lost 0 bases and J 0 bases, leaving 9 bases between the germline ends. The CDR3 runs to 17 residues. CDR3: CASSLSGEVSYNSPLHF. The DNA of the CDR3 is TGTGCCAGCAGTTTATCGGGAGAAGTCTCCTATAATTCACCCCTCCACTTT.

J is TRBJ2-1 and V is TRBV18, with TRBD2 identical over 14 bases. The CDR3 totals 16 residues. Trimming at V came to 4 bases and at J to 8 bases, leaving 7 bases not matched to a gene. Germline CDR1 is KGHSH and CDR2 is LQKENI. The CDR3 DNA is TGTGCCAGCTCACAGGGGACTAGCGGGAGTAAGGATGAGCAGTTCTTC. Its protein product is CASSQGTSGSKDEQFF.

This rearrangement joins TRBV30 to TRBJ1-3; no firm D call. Trimming took off 3 bases at V and 4 bases at J, with 13 bases between the two ends. The CDR3 totals 14 residues. Germline CDR1 is GTSNPN and CDR2 is SVGIG (reference sequence). CDR3 loop: CAWSAGSKGNTIYF. CDR3 nucleotides: TGTGCCTGGAGCGCAGGATCTAAAGGAAACACCATATATTTT.

The V gene is TRBV2, the J gene TRBJ2-5; D is possibly TRBD1 (6 bases). The CDR3 is 12 amino acids. Germline V gene lookup returns CDR1 SNHLY and CDR2 FYNNEI. Deletions cut 7 bases from V and 2 bases from J, with 8 bases between. CDR3 nucleotides: TGTGCCAGCACAGGGGATCAAGAGACCCAGTACTTC. It is translated as CASTGDQETQYF.

The gene calls are TRBV11-2 and TRBJ1-1; 11 bases map to TRBD1. Germline lookup yields CDR1 SGHAT and CDR2 FQNNGV. The CDR3 covers 18 residues. With V trimmed by 2 bases and J by 1 base, 9 bases remained unmatched. DNA of the CDR3: TGTGCCAGCAGCTTACTACCCGGGGACAGGGGGGAGAACACTGAAGCTTTCTTT. This codes for CASSLLPGDRGENTEAFF.

The V call is TRBV5-6, the J call TRBJ2-1; weak D call: TRBD2 (6 bases). The CDR3 has 13 amino acids. V was pared by 3 bases and J by 8 bases, with 12 bases between. Per the germline V gene, CDR1 is SGHDT and CDR2 is YYEEEE. The CDR3 here is CASSSSRRDEQFF. CDR3 DNA: TGTGCCAGCAGCTCCTCAAGGAGGGATGAGCAGTTCTTC.

The CDR3 loop is CASRSRRLQYGYTF. Written as DNA, the CDR3 is TGTGCCAGCAGATCTAGGAGGCTTCAATACGGCTACACCTTC. The chain couples TRBV28 to TRBJ1-2; D is uncertain. Germline V lookup: CDR1 MDHEN, CDR2 SYDVKM. This CDR3 region has 14 residues. V was clipped by 6 bases and J by 8 bases, with 19 bases between them.

This clone was counted between two and nine times. Additional DNA sequences in this sample encode the identical CDR3. The V call is TRBV7-9, the J call TRBJ1-1; D may be TRBD1 (6 bases). The germline gives CDR1 SEHNR, CDR2 FQNEAQ (reference sequence). The V gene lost 4 bases and the J gene lost 3 bases, with 9 bases spanning the gap. This CDR3 has 13 amino acids. CDR3 region: CASSSTGYTEAFF. Here the CDR3 DNA reads TGTGCCAGCAGCTCCACAGGGTACACTGAAGCTTTCTTT.

V is TRBV5-6 and J is TRBJ2-5; the match to TRBD2 covers 15 bases. Per germline, CDR1 SGHDT and CDR2 YYEEEE. There are 14 residues in the CDR3. Losses at the gene ends were 2 bases for V and 9 bases for J; bases not matched to a gene: 2. In DNA form, the CDR3 reads TGTGCCAGCAGCTTCGGACTAGCGGGGGGGGCCCAGTACTTC. It encodes CASSFGLAGGAQYF.

The rearrangement links TRBV5-1 to TRBJ2-5, with 13 bases that match TRBD2. V was clipped by 3 bases and J by 5 bases; unmatched bases: 7. Germline V gene data show CDR1 as SGHRS and CDR2 as YFSETQ. The CDR3 extends over 16 amino acids. CDR3 nucleotides: TGCGCCAGCAGCTCCAGACTAGCGGGAGGTGGCGAGACCCAGTACTTC. Amino acids: CASSSRLAGGGETQYF.

J is TRBJ2-7 and V is TRBV7-9; D may be TRBD2 (6 bases). Germline-derived CDR1 and CDR2 are SEHNR and FQNEAQ (reference sequence). CDR3 size: 14 residues. V was cut by 1 base and J by 0 bases, with 7 bases left in between. The CDR3 region is CASSLDGSSYEQYF. The CDR3 bases are TGTGCCAGCAGCTTAGACGGGAGCTCCTACGAGCAGTACTTC.

This chain connects TRBV11-2 to TRBJ2-7, with 9 positions matching TRBD1. The junction had 5 bases not matched to a gene; V was cut back by 5 bases and J by 3 bases. This CDR3 comprises 14 residues. Germline assignment: CDR1 SGHAT and CDR2 FQNNGV. The CDR3 loop is CASSRDRAHYEQYF. In DNA form, the CDR3 reads TGTGCCAGCAGCCGGGACAGGGCACACTACGAGCAGTACTTC.

This chain links TRBV5-1 with TRBJ2-1, with D perhaps TRBD2 (5 bases). In germline, CDR1 is SGHRS, CDR2 YFSETQ. V was pared by 5 bases and J by 1 base, with 16 bases between. This CDR3 spans 16 amino acids. The CDR3 protein is CASSGMDFPSYNEQFF. The CDR3 bases are TGCGCCAGCAGTGGGATGGACTTCCCGTCCTACAATGAGCAGTTCTTC.

The chain combines TRBV2 with TRBJ2-3, with unresolved D. The CDR3 is 17 amino acids. V was trimmed by 0 bases and J by 1 base, leaving 14 bases between them. Germline V gene data show CDR1 as SNHLY and CDR2 as FYNNEI. CDR3 region: CASSEALAASRTDTQYF. For the CDR3, the DNA is TGTGCCAGCAGTGAAGCTTTGGCGGCCTCGCGCACAGATACGCAGTATTTT. Full variable domain (missing parts from reference TRBV2 and TRBJ2-3): EPEVTQTPSHQVTQMGQEVILRCVPISNHLYFYWYRQILGQKVEFLVSFYNNEISEKSEIFDDQFSVERPDGSNFTLKIRSTKLEDSAMYFCASSEALAASRTDTQYFGPGTRLTVL.

The chain is built from TRBV6-5 and TRBJ1-3; D is perhaps TRBD1 (5 bases). CDR3 length: 13 residues. The germline gives CDR1 MNHEY, CDR2 SVGAGI. V shed 2 bases and J shed 7 bases, with 9 bases lying between them. Here the CDR3 DNA reads TGTGCCAGCAGTTACGGGGGGGGGAACACCATATATTTT. It yields the protein CASSYGGGNTIYF.